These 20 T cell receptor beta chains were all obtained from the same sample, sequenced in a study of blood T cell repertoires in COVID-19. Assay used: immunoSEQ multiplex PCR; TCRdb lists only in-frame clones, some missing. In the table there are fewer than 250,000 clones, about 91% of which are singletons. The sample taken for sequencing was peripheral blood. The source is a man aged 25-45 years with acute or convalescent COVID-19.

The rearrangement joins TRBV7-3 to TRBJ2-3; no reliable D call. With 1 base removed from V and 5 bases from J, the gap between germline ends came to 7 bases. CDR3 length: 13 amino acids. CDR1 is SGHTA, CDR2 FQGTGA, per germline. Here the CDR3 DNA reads TGTGCCAGCAGCTTAAACAGAAGAGATACGCAGTATTTT. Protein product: CASSLNRRDTQYF. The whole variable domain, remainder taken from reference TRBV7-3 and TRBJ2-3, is GAGVSQTPSNKVTEKGKYVELRCDPISGHTALYWYRQSLGQGPEFLIYFQGTGAADDSGLPNDRFFAVRPEGSVSTLKIQRTERGDSAVYLCASSLNRRDTQYFGPGTRLTVL.

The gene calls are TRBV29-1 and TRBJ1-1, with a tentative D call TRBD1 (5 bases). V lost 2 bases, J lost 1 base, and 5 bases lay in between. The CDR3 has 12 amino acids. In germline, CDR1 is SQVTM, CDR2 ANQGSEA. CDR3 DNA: TGCAGCGTTGAAAGGGGGAACACTGAAGCTTTCTTT. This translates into CSVERGNTEAFF.

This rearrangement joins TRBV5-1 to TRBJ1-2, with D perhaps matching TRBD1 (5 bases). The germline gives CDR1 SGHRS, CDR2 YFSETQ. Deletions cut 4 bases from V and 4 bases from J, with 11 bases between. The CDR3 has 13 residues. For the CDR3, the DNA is TGCGCCAGCAGCCCGGCGGGGGTCTATGGCTACACCTTC. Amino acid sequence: CASSPAGVYGYTF.

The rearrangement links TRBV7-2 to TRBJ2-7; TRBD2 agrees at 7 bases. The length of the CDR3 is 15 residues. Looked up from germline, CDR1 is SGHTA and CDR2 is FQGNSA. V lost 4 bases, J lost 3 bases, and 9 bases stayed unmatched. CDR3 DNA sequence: TGTGCCAGCAGCTGGCCCCCGGGACTATTCTACGAGCAGTACTTC. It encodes CASSWPPGLFYEQYF.

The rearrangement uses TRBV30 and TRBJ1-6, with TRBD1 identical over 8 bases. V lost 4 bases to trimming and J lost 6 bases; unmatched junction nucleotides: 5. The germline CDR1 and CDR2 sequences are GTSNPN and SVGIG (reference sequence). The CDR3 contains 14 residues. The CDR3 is CAWTRQGFNSPLHF. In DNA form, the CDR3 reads TGTGCCTGGACCCGACAGGGGTTTAATTCACCCCTCCACTTT.

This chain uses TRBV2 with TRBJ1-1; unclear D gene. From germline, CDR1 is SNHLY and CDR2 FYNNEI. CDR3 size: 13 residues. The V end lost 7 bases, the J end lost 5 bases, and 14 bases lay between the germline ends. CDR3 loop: CASTSEGGTEAFF. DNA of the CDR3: TGTGCCAGCACTTCCGAAGGCGGGACTGAAGCTTTCTTT.

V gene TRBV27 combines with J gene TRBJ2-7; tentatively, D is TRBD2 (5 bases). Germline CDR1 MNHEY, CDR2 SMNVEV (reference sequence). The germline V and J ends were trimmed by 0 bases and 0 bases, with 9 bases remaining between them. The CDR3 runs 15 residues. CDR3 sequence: CASSLSPGNSYEQYF. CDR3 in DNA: TGTGCCAGCAGTTTATCCCCGGGGAACTCCTACGAGCAGTACTTC.

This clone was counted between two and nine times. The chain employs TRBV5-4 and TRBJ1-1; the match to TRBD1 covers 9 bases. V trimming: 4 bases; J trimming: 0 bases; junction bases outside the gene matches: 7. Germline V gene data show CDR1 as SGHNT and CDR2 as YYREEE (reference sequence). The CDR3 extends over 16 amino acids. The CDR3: CASSGQGRVMNTEAFF. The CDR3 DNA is TGTGCCAGCAGCGGACAGGGGCGGGTTATGAACACTGAAGCTTTCTTT.

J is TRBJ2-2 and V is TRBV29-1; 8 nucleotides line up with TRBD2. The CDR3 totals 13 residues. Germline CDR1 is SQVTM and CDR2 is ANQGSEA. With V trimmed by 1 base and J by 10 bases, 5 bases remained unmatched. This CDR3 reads CSVEGSGGEELFF. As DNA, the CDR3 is TGCAGCGTTGAAGGCTCGGGGGGGGAGGAGCTGTTTTTT.

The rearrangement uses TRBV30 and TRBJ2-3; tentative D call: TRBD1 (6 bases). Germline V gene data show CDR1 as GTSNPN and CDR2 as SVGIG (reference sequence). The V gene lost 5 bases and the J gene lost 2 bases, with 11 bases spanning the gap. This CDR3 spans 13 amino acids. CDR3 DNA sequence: TGTGCCTGGGCGACAGGAATCACAGATACGCAGTATTTT. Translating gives CAWATGITDTQYF. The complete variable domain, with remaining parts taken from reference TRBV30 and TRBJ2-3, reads SQTIHQWPATLVQPVGSPLSLECTVEGTSNPNLYWYRQAAGRGLQLLFYSVGIGQISSEVPQNLSASRPQDRQFILSSKKLLLSDSGFYLCAWATGITDTQYFGPGTRLTVL.

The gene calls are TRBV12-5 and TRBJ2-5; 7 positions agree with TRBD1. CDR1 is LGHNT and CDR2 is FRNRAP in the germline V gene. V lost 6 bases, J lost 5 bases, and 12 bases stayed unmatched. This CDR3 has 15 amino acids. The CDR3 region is CASGREQGRQETQYF. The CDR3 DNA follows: TGTGCTAGTGGACGCGAACAGGGGAGACAGGAGACCCAGTACTTC. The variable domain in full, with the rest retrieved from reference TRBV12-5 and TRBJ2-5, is DARVTQTPRHKVTEMGQEVTMRCQPILGHNTVFWYRQTMMQGLELLAYFRNRAPLDDSGMPKDRFSAEMPDATLATLKIQPSEPRDSAVYFCASGREQGRQETQYFGPGTRLLVL.

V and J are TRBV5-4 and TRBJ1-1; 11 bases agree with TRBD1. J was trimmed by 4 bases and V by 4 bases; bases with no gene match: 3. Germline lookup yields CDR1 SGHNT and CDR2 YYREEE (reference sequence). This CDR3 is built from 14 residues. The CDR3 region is CASSPGTGGTEAFF. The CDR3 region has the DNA TGTGCCAGCAGCCCGGGGACAGGGGGCACTGAAGCTTTCTTT.

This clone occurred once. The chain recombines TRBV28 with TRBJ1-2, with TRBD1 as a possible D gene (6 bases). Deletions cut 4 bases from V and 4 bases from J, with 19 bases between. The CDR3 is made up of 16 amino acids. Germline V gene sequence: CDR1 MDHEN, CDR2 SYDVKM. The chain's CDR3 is CASSSIRGGNFYGYTF. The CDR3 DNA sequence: TGTGCCAGCAGTTCTATCCGGGGGGGCAACTTCTATGGCTACACCTTC.

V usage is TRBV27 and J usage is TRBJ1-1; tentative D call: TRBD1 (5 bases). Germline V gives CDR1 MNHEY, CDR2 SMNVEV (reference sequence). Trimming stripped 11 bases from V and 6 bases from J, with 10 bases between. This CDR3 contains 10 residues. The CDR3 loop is CASWGAEAFF. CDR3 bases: TGTGCCTCCTGGGGCGCTGAAGCTTTCTTT.

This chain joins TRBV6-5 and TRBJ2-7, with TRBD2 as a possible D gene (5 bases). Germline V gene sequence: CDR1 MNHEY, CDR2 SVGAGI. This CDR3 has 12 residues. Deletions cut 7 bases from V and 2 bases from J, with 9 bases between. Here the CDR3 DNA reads TGTGCCAGCACCCGGGGTACCTACGAGCAGTACTTC. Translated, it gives CASTRGTYEQYF.

CDR3 bases: TGTGCCAGCAGCTTAAGCCGAGCGGATACGCAGTATTTT. Protein sequence: CASSLSRADTQYF. The gene calls are TRBV11-1 and TRBJ2-3; no clear D gene. Deletions cut 2 bases from V and 6 bases from J, with 9 bases between. The V gene's germline CDR1 is SGHAT and CDR2 FQDESV (reference sequence). The CDR3 runs to 13 residues.

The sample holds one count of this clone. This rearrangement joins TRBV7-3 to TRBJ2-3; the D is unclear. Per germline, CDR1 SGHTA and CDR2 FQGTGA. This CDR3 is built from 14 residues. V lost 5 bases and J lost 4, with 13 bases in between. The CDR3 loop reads CASSAPGRPDTQYF. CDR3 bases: TGTGCCAGCAGCGCACCAGGCCGGCCAGATACGCAGTATTTT.

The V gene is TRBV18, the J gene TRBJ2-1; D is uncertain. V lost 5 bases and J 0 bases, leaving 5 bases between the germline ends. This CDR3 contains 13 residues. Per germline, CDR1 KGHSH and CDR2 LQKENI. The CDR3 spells CASSSVSYNEQFF. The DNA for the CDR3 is TGTGCCAGCTCATCGGTCTCCTACAATGAGCAGTTCTTC.

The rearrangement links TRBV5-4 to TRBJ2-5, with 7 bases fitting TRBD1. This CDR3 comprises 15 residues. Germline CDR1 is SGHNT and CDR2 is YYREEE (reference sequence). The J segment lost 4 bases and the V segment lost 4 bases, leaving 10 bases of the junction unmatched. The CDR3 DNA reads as TGTGCCAGCAGCCCCCAGGGGGTTAAGGGAGAGACCCAGTACTTC. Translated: CASSPQGVKGETQYF.

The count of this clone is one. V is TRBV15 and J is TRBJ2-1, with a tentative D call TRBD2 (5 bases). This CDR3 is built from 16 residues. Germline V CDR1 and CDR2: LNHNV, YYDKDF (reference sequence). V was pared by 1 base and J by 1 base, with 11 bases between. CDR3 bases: TGTGCCACCAGCAGAGGGGCCGGGGAGTCCTACAATGAGCAGTTCTTC. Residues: CATSRGAGESYNEQFF.